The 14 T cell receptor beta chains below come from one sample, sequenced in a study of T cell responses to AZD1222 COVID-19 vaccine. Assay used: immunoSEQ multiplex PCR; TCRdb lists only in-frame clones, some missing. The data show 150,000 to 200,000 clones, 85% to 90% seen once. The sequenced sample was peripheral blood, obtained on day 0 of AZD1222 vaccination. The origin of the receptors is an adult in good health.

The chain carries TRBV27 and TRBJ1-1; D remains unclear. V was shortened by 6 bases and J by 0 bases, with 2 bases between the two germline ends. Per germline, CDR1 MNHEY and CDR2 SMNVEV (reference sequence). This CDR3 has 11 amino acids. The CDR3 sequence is CASRLNTEAFF. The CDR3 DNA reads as TGTGCCAGCAGATTGAACACTGAAGCTTTCTTT.

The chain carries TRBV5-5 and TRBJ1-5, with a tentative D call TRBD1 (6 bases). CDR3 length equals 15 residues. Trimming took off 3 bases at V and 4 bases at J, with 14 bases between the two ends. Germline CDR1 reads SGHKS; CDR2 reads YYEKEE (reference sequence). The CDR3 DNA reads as TGTGCCAGCAGCTCTTACAGGGCTGAAAATCAGCCCCAGCATTTT. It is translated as CASSSYRAENQPQHF. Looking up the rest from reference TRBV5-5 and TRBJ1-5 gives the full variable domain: DAGVTQSPTHLIKTRGQQVTLRCSPISGHKSVSWYQQVLGQGPQFIFQYYEKEERGRGNFPDRFSARQFPNYSSELNVNALLLGDSALYLCASSSYRAENQPQHFGDGTRLSIL.

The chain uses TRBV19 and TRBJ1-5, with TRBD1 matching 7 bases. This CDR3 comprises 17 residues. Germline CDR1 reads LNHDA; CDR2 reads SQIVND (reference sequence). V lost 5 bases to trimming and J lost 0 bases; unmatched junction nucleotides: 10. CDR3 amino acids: CASSVRQGEGSNQPQHF. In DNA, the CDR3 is TGTGCCAGTAGTGTTAGACAGGGCGAGGGTAGCAATCAGCCCCAGCATTTT.

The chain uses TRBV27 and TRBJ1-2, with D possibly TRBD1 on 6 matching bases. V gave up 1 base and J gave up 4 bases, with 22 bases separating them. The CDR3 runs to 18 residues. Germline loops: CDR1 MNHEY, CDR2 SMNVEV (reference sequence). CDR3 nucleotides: TGTGCCAGCAGTTTATGGGGGCGCGTGGGGGGGGCAGTCTATGGCTACACCTTC. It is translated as CASSLWGRVGGAVYGYTF.

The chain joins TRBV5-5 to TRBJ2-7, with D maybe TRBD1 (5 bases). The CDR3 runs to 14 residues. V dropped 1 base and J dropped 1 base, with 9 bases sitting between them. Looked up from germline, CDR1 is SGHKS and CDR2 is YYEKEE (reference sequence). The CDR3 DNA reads TGTGCCAGCAGCTTGAGGGGAACATCCTACGAGCAGTACTTC. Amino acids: CASSLRGTSYEQYF. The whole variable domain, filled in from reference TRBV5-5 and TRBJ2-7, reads DAGVTQSPTHLIKTRGQQVTLRCSPISGHKSVSWYQQVLGQGPQFIFQYYEKEERGRGNFPDRFSARQFPNYSSELNVNALLLGDSALYLCASSLRGTSYEQYFGPGTRLTVT.

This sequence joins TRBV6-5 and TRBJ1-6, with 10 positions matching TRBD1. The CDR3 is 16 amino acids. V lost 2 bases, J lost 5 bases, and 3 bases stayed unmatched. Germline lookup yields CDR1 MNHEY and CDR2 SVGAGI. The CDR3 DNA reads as TGTGCCAGCAGTTACCTGGGGACAGGGGATAATTCACCCCTCCACTTT. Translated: CASSYLGTGDNSPLHF.

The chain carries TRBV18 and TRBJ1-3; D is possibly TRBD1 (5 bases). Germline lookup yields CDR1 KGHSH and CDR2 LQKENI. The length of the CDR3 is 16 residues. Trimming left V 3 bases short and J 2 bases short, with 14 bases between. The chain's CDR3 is CASSPTAGGTGNTIYF. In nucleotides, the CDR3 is TGTGCCAGCTCACCGACCGCTGGGGGTACTGGAAACACCATATATTTT.

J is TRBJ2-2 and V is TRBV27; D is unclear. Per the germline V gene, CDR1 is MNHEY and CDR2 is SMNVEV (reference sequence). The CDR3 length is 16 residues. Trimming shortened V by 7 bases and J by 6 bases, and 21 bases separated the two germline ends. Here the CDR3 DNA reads TGTGCCAGCAATTCTTTCGGGCAAGCGACCGCCGGGGAGCTGTTTTTT. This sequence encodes CASNSFGQATAGELFF.

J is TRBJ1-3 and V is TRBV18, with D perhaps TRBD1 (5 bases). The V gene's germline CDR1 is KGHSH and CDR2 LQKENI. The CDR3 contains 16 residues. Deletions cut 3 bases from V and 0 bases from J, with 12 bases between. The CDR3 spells CASSPTAPGSGNTIYF. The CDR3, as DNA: TGTGCCAGCTCACCGACAGCGCCTGGCTCTGGAAACACCATATATTTT.

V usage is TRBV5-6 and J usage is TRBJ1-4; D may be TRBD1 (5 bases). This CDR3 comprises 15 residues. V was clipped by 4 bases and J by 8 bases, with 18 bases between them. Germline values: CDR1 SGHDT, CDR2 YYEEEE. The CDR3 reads CASSGDARGEEKLFF. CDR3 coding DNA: TGTGCCAGCAGCGGGGACGCGCGAGGCGAGGAAAAACTGTTTTTT.

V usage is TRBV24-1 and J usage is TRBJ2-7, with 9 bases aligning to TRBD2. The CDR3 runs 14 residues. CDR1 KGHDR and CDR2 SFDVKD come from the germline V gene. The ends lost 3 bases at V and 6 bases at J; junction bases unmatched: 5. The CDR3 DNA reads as TGTGCCACCAGTGATAGCGGGAGGAGGAGCGAGCAGTACTTC. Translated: CATSDSGRRSEQYF.

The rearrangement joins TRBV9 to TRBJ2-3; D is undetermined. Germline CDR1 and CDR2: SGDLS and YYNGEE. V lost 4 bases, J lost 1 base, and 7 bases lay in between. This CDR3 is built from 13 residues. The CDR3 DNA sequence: TGTGCCAGCAGCTCCCAACGCACAGATACGCAGTATTTT. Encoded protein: CASSSQRTDTQYF. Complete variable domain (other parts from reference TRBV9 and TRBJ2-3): DSGVTQTPKHLITATGQRVTLRCSPRSGDLSVYWYQQSLDQGLQFLIQYYNGEERAKGNILERFSAQQFPDLHSELNLSSLELGDSALYFCASSSQRTDTQYFGPGTRLTVL.

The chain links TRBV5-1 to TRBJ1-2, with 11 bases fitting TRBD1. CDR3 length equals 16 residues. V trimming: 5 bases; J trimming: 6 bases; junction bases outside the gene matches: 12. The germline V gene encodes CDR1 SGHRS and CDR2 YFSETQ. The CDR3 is CASRGQGARDVDGYTF. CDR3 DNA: TGCGCCAGCAGAGGACAGGGGGCAAGGGATGTTGATGGCTACACCTTC.

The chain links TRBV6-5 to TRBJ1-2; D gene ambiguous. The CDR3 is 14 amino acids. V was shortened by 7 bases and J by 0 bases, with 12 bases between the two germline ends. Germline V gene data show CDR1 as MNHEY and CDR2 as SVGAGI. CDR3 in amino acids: CASTKATSNYGYTF. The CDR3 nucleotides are TGTGCCAGCACCAAAGCCACCTCTAACTATGGCTACACCTTC.